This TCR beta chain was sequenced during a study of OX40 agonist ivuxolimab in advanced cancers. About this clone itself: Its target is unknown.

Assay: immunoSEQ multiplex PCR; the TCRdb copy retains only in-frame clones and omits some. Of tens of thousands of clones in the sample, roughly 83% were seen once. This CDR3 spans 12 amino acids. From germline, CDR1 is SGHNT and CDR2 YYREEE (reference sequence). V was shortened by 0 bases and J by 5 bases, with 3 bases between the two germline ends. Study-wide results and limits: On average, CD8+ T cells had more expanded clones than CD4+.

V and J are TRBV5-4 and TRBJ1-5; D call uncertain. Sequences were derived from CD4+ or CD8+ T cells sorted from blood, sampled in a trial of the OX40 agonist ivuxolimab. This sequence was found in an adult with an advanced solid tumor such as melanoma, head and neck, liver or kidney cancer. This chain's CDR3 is CASSLDDQPQHF. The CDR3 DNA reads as TGTGCCAGCAGCTTGGATGATCAGCCCCAGCATTTT.